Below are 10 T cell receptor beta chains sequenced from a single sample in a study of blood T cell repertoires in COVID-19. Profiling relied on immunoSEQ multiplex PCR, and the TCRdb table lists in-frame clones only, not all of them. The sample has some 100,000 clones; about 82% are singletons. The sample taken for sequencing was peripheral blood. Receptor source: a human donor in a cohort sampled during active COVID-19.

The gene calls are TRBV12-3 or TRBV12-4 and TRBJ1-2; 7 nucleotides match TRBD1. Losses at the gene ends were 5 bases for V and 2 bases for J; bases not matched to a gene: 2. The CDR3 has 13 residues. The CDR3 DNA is TGTGCCAGCAGTGGGGGACAGAACTATGGCTACACCTTC. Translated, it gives CASSGGQNYGYTF.

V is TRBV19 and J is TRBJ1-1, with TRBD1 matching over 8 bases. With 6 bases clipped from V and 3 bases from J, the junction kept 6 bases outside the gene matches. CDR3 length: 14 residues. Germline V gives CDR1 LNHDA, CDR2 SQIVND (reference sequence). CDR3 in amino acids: CASRTGEDDTEAFF. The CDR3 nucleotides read TGTGCCAGTAGGACAGGGGAGGATGACACTGAAGCTTTCTTT.

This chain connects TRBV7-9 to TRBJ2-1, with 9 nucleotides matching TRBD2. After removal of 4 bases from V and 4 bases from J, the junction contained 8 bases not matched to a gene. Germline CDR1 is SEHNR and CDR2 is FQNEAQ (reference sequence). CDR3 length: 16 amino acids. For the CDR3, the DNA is TGTGCCAGCAGCTCGGTTAGCGGGGGCCCTTACAATGAGCAGTTCTTC. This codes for CASSSVSGGPYNEQFF.

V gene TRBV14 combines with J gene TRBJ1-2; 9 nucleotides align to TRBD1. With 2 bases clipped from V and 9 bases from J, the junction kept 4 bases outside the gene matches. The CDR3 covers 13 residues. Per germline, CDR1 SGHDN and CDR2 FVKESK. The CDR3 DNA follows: TGTGCCAGCAGCCAACACGGGACAGGGAGCTACACCTTC. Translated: CASSQHGTGSYTF.

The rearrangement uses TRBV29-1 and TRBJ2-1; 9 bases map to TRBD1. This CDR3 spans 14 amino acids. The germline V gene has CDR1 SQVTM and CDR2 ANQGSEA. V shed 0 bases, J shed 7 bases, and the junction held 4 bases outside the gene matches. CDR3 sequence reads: CSVEDWTGVNEQFF. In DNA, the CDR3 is TGCAGCGTTGAAGATTGGACAGGGGTGAATGAGCAGTTCTTC.

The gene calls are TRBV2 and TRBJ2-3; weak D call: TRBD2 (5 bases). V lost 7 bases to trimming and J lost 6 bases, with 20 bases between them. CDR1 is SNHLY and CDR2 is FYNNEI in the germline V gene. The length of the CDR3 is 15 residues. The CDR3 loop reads CASNQAVPPRDTQYF. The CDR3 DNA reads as TGTGCCAGCAACCAAGCGGTCCCCCCTCGGGATACGCAGTATTTT.

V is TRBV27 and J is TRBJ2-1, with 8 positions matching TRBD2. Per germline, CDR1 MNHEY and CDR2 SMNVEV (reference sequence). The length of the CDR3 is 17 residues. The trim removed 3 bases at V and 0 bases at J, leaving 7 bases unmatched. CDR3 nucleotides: TGTGCCAGCAGTTTGGCCCCGGGACTAGTCTCCTACAATGAGCAGTTCTTC. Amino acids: CASSLAPGLVSYNEQFF.

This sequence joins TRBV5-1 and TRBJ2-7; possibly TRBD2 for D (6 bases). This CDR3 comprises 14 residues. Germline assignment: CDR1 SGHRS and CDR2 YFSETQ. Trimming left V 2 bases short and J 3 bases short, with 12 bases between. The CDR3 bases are TGCGCCAGCAGCTTCGGGACTGAATACTACGAGCAGTACTTC. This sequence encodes CASSFGTEYYEQYF. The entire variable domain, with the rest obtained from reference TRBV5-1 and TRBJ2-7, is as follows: KAGVTQTPRYLIKTRGQQVTLSCSPISGHRSVSWYQQTPGQGLQFLFEYFSETQRNKGNFPGRFSGRQFSNSRSEMNVSTLELGDSALYLCASSFGTEYYEQYFGPGTRLTVT.

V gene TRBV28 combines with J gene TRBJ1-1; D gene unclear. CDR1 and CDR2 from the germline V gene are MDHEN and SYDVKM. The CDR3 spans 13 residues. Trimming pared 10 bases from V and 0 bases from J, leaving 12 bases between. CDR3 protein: CAITSSVNTEAFF. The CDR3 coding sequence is TGTGCCATAACCTCATCAGTGAACACTGAAGCTTTCTTT.

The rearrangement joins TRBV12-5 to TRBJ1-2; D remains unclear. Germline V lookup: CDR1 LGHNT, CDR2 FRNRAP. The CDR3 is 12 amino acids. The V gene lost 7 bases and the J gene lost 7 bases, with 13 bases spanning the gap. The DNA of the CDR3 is TGTGCTAGTGCCGCTGACATTACTGGCTACACCTTC. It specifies CASAADITGYTF. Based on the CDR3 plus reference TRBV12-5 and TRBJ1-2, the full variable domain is DARVTQTPRHKVTEMGQEVTMRCQPILGHNTVFWYRQTMMQGLELLAYFRNRAPLDDSGMPKDRFSAEMPDATLATLKIQPSEPRDSAVYFCASAADITGYTFGSGTRLTVV.